The 24 T cell receptor beta chains given below trace back to one sample, sequenced in a study of control samples from healthy donors and cancer patients. Measured with immunoSEQ multiplex PCR; TCRdb has only the in-frame clones, and not every one. The sample holds fewer than 110,000 clones, roughly 89% seen once. The source material was blood. The receptors derive from a man between 25 and 39 years old in good health.

This chain joins TRBV19 and TRBJ1-5; D gene unclear. The CDR3 runs 16 residues. Trimming removed 3 bases at V and 3 bases at J, with 15 bases between. The germline CDR1 and CDR2 sequences are LNHDA and SQIVND (reference sequence). Here the CDR3 reads CASSILGGPLNQPQHF. In DNA form, the CDR3 reads TGTGCCAGTAGTATTCTAGGTGGGCCCCTCAATCAGCCCCAGCATTTT.

V usage is TRBV6-5 and J usage is TRBJ1-2; possibly TRBD1 for D (5 bases). The germline V gene has CDR1 MNHEY and CDR2 SVGAGI. With 10 bases removed from V and 0 bases from J, the gap between germline ends came to 12 bases. This CDR3 spans 13 amino acids. In DNA, the CDR3 is TGTGCCACCCAAACAGGAGCTAACTATGGCTACACCTTC. Amino acid sequence: CATQTGANYGYTF.

By proportion, this clone is medium-sized. This sequence joins TRBV6-6 and TRBJ1-6; no reliable D call. Looked up from germline, CDR1 is MNHNY and CDR2 is SVGAGI (reference sequence). The CDR3 length is 13 residues. V shed 6 bases and J shed 6 bases, with 9 bases lying between them. The CDR3 DNA follows: TGTGCCAGCAGGGCCGGGCCTAATTCACCCCTCCACTTT. Its translation: CASRAGPNSPLHF.

This clone has only one observation. In DNA form, the CDR3 reads TGTGCCAGCAGTCCCCGGGGCCTCACAGGGTCGGACTATGGCTACACCTTC. Amino acids: CASSPRGLTGSDYGYTF. The chain links TRBV6-6 to TRBJ1-2; D is perhaps TRBD1 (6 bases). Between the trimmed V and J ends, which lost 5 bases and 3 bases, there was a span of 22 bases. Per germline, CDR1 MNHNY and CDR2 SVGAGI (reference sequence). The length of the CDR3 is 17 residues.

The chain carries TRBV4-2 and TRBJ2-5; 9 bases align to TRBD2. Losses at the gene ends were 6 bases for V and 2 bases for J; bases not matched to a gene: 13. The germline gives CDR1 LGHNA, CDR2 YNFKEQ. The CDR3 totals 17 residues. The chain's CDR3 is CASSLSQWRGGQETQYF. CDR3 nucleotides: TGTGCCAGCAGTCTGAGTCAGTGGCGGGGGGGACAAGAGACCCAGTACTTC.

The rearrangement links TRBV5-6 to TRBJ1-1; D not certain. The germline V and J ends were trimmed by 2 bases and 1 base, with 12 bases remaining between them. The CDR3 is 15 amino acids. The germline CDR1 and CDR2 sequences are SGHDT and YYEEEE. The DNA for the CDR3 is TGTGCCAGCAGCTTTGCCTGGACGGGGAACACTGAAGCTTTCTTT. Protein: CASSFAWTGNTEAFF.

V and J are TRBV19 and TRBJ2-3, with 7 nucleotides matching TRBD1. The CDR3 has 16 amino acids. With 10 bases clipped from V and 2 bases from J, the junction kept 15 bases outside the gene matches. CDR1 and CDR2 from the germline V gene are LNHDA and SQIVND (reference sequence). CDR3 loop: CAKPVVRDSTTDTQYF. The CDR3, as DNA: TGTGCCAAGCCAGTGGTCCGGGACAGTACCACAGATACGCAGTATTTT. The entire variable domain, with the rest obtained from reference TRBV19 and TRBJ2-3, is as follows: DGGITQSPKYLFRKEGQNVTLSCEQNLNHDAMYWYRQDPGQGLRLIYYSQIVNDFQKGDIAEGYSVSREKKESFPLTVTSAQKNPTAFYLCAKPVVRDSTTDTQYFGPGTRLTVL.

There are a few counts of this clone. V gene TRBV10-1 combines with J gene TRBJ2-7, with D hard to call. Trimming left V 2 bases short and J 7 bases short, with 9 bases between. This CDR3 is built from 12 residues. Germline assignment: CDR1 WNHNN and CDR2 SYGVQD (reference sequence). The CDR3 sequence is CASSEGLEEQYF. DNA of the CDR3: TGCGCCAGCAGTGAGGGGCTAGAGGAGCAGTACTTC.

The chain has TRBV6-1 and TRBJ2-7; 11 bases map to TRBD2. CDR3 size: 14 residues. Germline loops: CDR1 MNHNS, CDR2 SASEGT. J lost 1 base, V lost 4 bases, and 0 bases had no gene match. The CDR3 DNA reads TGTGCCAGCAGTGTAGCGGGAGGGTCCTACGAGCAGTACTTC. This sequence encodes CASSVAGGSYEQYF.

A word on this clone: Its ends do not fully match the called genes, so a read error is possible. The CDR3 DNA reads TGTGCCAGCACCATCACCCGCAACCAGCCCCAGCATTTT. It specifies CASTITRNQPQHF. This chain connects TRBV12-3 or TRBV12-4 to TRBJ1-5, with unresolved D. CDR3 length: 13 residues.

This chain connects TRBV12-5 to TRBJ2-7; 8 nucleotides align to TRBD1. The ends lost 9 bases at V and 2 bases at J; junction bases unmatched: 12. This CDR3 has 15 residues. Germline V lookup: CDR1 LGHNT, CDR2 FRNRAP. The CDR3 loop reads CASCIGDRRTYEQYF. The CDR3 nucleotides read TGTGCTAGCTGTATCGGGGACAGGCGGACCTACGAGCAGTACTTC.

V usage is TRBV5-5 and J usage is TRBJ2-1; 13 bases fit TRBD2. The trim removed 6 bases at V and 3 bases at J, leaving 6 bases unmatched. The CDR3 has 16 amino acids. Germline V CDR1 and CDR2: SGHKS, YYEKEE (reference sequence). The CDR3 DNA is TGTGCCAGCACCAAGGGGACTAGCGGGGTCTACAATGAGCAGTTCTTC. Protein sequence: CASTKGTSGVYNEQFF.

The sample holds one count of this clone. This rearrangement joins TRBV5-5 to TRBJ1-1; D gene unclear. Germline V gives CDR1 SGHKS, CDR2 YYEKEE (reference sequence). Trimming took off 0 bases at V and 1 base at J, with 10 bases between the two ends. This CDR3 spans 15 amino acids. DNA of the CDR3: TGTGCCAGCAGCTTGGTCGGGCTGGGGAACACTGAAGCTTTCTTT. Protein product: CASSLVGLGNTEAFF.

The rearrangement joins TRBV6-2 or TRBV6-3 to TRBJ1-2, with 9 positions matching TRBD1. The V segment lost 6 bases and the J segment 5 bases; nucleotides outside the gene matches: 7. This CDR3 spans 14 amino acids. CDR1 and CDR2 from the germline V gene are MNHEY and SVGEGT. The CDR3 sequence: CASSNSGTGYGYTF. The CDR3 DNA is TGTGCCAGCAGCAACTCCGGGACAGGGTATGGCTACACCTTC.

J is TRBJ1-5 and V is TRBV28; D is unclear. The CDR3 sequence is 13 residues long. From germline, CDR1 is MDHEN and CDR2 SYDVKM. The V end was cut by 6 bases, the J end by 9 bases, with 15 bases between. For the CDR3, the DNA is TGTGCCAGCAGCCGAGGTTGGGAAAGGCCCCAGCATTTT. This encodes CASSRGWERPQHF.

CDR3 region: CASSHTTQYQETQYF. DNA of the CDR3: TGTGCCAGCAGCCACACAACACAGTACCAAGAGACCCAGTACTTC. J is TRBJ2-5 and V is TRBV14; D is ambiguous. Per the germline V gene, CDR1 is SGHDN and CDR2 is FVKESK. V lost 3 bases, J lost 0 bases, and 11 bases lay in between. CDR3 length: 15 amino acids.

The chain employs TRBV19 and TRBJ2-5; tentative D call: TRBD2 (5 bases). Germline CDR1 LNHDA, CDR2 SQIVND (reference sequence). CDR3 length equals 13 residues. V gave up 7 bases and J gave up 5 bases, with 14 bases separating them. The CDR3, as DNA: TGTGCCAGTATGGATCTTCGGGGTGAGACCCAGTACTTC. Its translation is CASMDLRGETQYF.

This rearrangement joins TRBV7-8 to TRBJ1-1; D possibly corresponds to TRBD1 (5 bases). V shed 4 bases and J shed 7 bases, with 19 bases lying between them. Germline V gene data show CDR1 as SGHVS and CDR2 as FQNEAQ. The CDR3 runs to 15 residues. The CDR3, as DNA: TGTGCCAGCAGCTCGCGGGGGGTCCTCACCAATGAAGCTTTCTTT. Its protein product is CASSSRGVLTNEAFF.

The chain combines TRBV19 with TRBJ1-5, with D tentatively TRBD1 (6 bases). Germline CDR1 is LNHDA and CDR2 is SQIVND (reference sequence). The CDR3 totals 14 residues. Trimming took off 5 bases at V and 7 bases at J, with 15 bases between the two ends. In DNA form, the CDR3 reads TGTGCCAGTAGTTTCGGGGGCTCGGGGCAGCCCCAGCATTTT. Amino acids: CASSFGGSGQPQHF.

Points on this clone: The same CDR3 also results from other DNA sequences found in this sample. The rearrangement links TRBV3-1 (or the pseudogene TRBV3-2) to TRBJ2-5; no definite D call. V lost 1 base and J 5 bases, leaving 2 bases between the germline ends. This CDR3 spans 11 amino acids. Germline V gene lookup returns CDR1 LGHDT and CDR2 YNNKEL (reference sequence). The CDR3 loop reads CASSQAETQYF. The CDR3 bases are TGTGCCAGCAGCCAAGCTGAGACCCAGTACTTC.

This clone appeared a few times. The V call is TRBV3-1 (or the pseudogene TRBV3-2), the J call TRBJ2-3; 8 bases are shared with TRBD2. Germline lookup yields CDR1 LGHDT and CDR2 YNNKEL (reference sequence). This CDR3 contains 16 residues. J lost 1 base, V lost 3 bases, and 6 bases had no gene match. In nucleotides, the CDR3 is TGTGCCAGCAGCCATTCGGGGGGGCGGGGCACAGATACGCAGTATTTT. Translation: CASSHSGGRGTDTQYF.

This chain connects TRBV7-2 to TRBJ2-1; D uncertain. This CDR3 is built from 13 residues. The V gene lost 5 bases and the J gene lost 3 bases, with 8 bases spanning the gap. Germline assignment: CDR1 SGHTA and CDR2 FQGNSA. The chain's CDR3 is CASSLRIYNEQFF. In DNA form, the CDR3 reads TGTGCCAGCAGCCTCCGGATCTACAATGAGCAGTTCTTC.

The chain joins TRBV5-8 to TRBJ1-4; TRBD1 matches at 9 bases. The CDR3 loop spans 14 amino acids. Germline loops: CDR1 SGHTS, CDR2 YDEGEE. V shed 2 bases and J 5 bases; nucleotides not matched to a gene: 1. CDR3 residues: CASSFGTGNEKLFF. CDR3 nucleotides: TGTGCCAGCAGCTTTGGGACAGGGAATGAAAAACTGTTTTTT.

The rearrangement joins TRBV19 to TRBJ2-3; no clear D. Trimming shortened V by 3 bases and J by 2 bases, and 9 bases separated the two germline ends. CDR1 and CDR2 (germline): LNHDA, SQIVND (reference sequence). The CDR3 contains 14 residues. The CDR3 nucleotides are TGTGCCAGTAGTATTAGGACCTTCACAGATACGCAGTATTTT. Translating it yields CASSIRTFTDTQYF. The whole variable domain, remainder taken from reference TRBV19 and TRBJ2-3, is DGGITQSPKYLFRKEGQNVTLSCEQNLNHDAMYWYRQDPGQGLRLIYYSQIVNDFQKGDIAEGYSVSREKKESFPLTVTSAQKNPTAFYLCASSIRTFTDTQYFGPGTRLTVL.